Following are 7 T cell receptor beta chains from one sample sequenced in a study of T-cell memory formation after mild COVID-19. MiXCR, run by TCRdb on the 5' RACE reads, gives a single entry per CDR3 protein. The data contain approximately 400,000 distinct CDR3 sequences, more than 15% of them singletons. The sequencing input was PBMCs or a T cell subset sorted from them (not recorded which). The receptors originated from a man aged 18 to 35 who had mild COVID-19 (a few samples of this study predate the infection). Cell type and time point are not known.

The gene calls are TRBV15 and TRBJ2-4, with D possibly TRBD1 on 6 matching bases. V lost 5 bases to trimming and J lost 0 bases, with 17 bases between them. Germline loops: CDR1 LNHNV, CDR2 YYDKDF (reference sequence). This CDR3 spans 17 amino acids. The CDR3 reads CATSLGQTHLAKNIQYF. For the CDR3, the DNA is TGTGCCACCAGCTTAGGACAGACTCACCTAGCCAAAAACATTCAGTACTTC.

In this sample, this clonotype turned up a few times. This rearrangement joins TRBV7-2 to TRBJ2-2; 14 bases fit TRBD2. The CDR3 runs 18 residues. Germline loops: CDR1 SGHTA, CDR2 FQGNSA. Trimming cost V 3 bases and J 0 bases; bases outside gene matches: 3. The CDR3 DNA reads TGTGCCAGCAGCTTCGGACTAGCGGGGGGCGCGAACACCGGGGAGCTGTTTTTT. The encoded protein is CASSFGLAGGANTGELFF.

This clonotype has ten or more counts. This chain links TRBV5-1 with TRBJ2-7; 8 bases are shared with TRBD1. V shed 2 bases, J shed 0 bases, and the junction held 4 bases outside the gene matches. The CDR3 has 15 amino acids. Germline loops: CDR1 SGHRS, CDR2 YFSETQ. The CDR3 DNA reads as TGCGCCAGCAGCTTCCAGGACAGGGACTCCTACGAGCAGTACTTC. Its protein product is CASSFQDRDSYEQYF.

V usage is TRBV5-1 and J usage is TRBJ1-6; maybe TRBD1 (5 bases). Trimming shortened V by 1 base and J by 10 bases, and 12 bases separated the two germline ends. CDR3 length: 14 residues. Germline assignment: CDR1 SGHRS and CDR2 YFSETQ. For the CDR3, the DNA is TGCGCCAGCAGCTTGTCAGGCAGGGAATCACCCCTCCACTTT. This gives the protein CASSLSGRESPLHF.

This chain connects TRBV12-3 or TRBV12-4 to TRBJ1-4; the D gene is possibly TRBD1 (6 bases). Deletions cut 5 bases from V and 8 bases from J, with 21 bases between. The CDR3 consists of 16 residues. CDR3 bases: TGTGCCAGCAGTCTAGGACCACAGGGATTCGACGAAAAACTGTTTTTT. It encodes CASSLGPQGFDEKLFF.

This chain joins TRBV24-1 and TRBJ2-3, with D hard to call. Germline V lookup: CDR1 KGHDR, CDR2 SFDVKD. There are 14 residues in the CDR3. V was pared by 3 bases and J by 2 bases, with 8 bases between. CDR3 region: CATSDSSTTDTQYF. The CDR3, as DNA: TGTGCCACCAGTGATAGTAGCACCACAGATACGCAGTATTTT.

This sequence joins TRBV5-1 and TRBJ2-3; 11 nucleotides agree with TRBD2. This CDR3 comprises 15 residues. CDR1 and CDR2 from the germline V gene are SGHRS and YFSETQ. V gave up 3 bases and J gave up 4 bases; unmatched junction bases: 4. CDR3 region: CASSSLAGVSDTQYF. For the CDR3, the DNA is TGCGCCAGCAGCTCACTAGCGGGGGTATCAGATACGCAGTATTTT.